The entry below describes one TCR beta chain. Its antigen is not identified. This CDR3 region has 14 residues. From germline, CDR1 is SEHNR and CDR2 FQNEAQ (reference sequence). Trimming at V came to 2 bases and at J to 6 bases, leaving 5 bases not matched to a gene. The data were obtained in a study of long-term antiretroviral therapy in people with HIV. Overall study findings and caveats: Upon ART, diversity increased but remained lower than transplant donor controls.

Assay version v3.0 of immunoSEQ was used, and it was run at survey level. Assay: immunoSEQ multiplex PCR; the TCRdb copy retains only in-frame clones and omits some. Found here are around 16,000 clones, roughly 90% of them singletons; the top ten hold more than 10%. The V gene is TRBV7-9, the J gene TRBJ1-2; 8 bases are a match to TRBD1. The input for sequencing was unsorted PBMCs, taken 0.7 years before starting antiretroviral therapy. The receptor comes from a man between 50 and 59 years old with HIV. Here the CDR3 DNA reads TGTGCCAGCAGCTTAAGGACAGGGAGGGATGGCTACACCTTC. Amino acid sequence: CASSLRTGRDGYTF. Full variable domain (missing parts from reference TRBV7-9 and TRBJ1-2): DTGVSQNPRHKITKRGQNVTFRCDPISEHNRLYWYRQTLGQGPEFLTYFQNEAQLEKSRLLSDRFSAERPKGSFSTLEIQRTEQGDSAMYLCASSLRTGRDGYTFGSGTRLTVV.